This entry concerns a single T cell receptor beta chain. What it binds is unknown. The sample originates from a study of cytomegalovirus exposure and HLA in healthy donors. Study at large: Approximately 85 million unique TCRs from HLA-typed donors were held in an early data release. Regarding the study as a whole: The authors confirmed in vitro that three CMV-associated chains were specific for CMV antigens. Previously analyzed data showed that most TCR beta V segments were productive at a frequency of about 87% or about 30%.

CDR3 length equals 15 residues. PCR primers comprised 60 Vbeta and 13 Jbeta primers. Clones were sequenced by immunoSEQ multiplex PCR, and TCRdb holds only the in-frame ones, with some missing. The repertoire includes 170,000 or so clones, about 80% of them detected once, and 2.2% sits in the top ten. Sequencing used PBMCs. The source of this sequence is a woman aged 25 to 39 in good health and CMV-seronegative. The chain combines TRBV21-1 with TRBJ1-4. TRBV21-1 is a listed pseudogene. CDR3 nucleotide sequence: TGTGCCAGCCCATTAAGAGGGTGGGATAATGAAAAACTGTTTTTT. This translates into CASPLRGWDNEKLFF.